Many counts were recorded for the clone carrying this T cell receptor beta chain. The data are from a study of T-cell reconstitution after alpha-beta-depleted transplantation in children. Looked up from germline, CDR1 is SGHTA and CDR2 is FQGNSA. This CDR3 has 15 residues. The germline V and J ends were trimmed by 5 bases and 3 bases, with 17 bases remaining between them. Construction of the TCRbeta library involved unique molecular identifiers. A single record per CDR3 protein comes from TCRdb applying MiXCR to the PCR reads. The sample holds hundreds of thousands of distinct CDR3 sequences, around 16% seen once.

The chain is built from TRBV7-2 and TRBJ2-7, with D hard to call. The specimen comprised PBMCs from the stem cell graft donor, sampled from the stem cell graft. This receptor was taken from a human donor who donated a stem cell graft to a child with acute myeloid leukemia. Here the CDR3 DNA reads TGTGCCAGCAGCCCAGAGAGTGCGACGGGCTACGAGCAGTACTTC. Translation: CASSPESATGYEQYF.